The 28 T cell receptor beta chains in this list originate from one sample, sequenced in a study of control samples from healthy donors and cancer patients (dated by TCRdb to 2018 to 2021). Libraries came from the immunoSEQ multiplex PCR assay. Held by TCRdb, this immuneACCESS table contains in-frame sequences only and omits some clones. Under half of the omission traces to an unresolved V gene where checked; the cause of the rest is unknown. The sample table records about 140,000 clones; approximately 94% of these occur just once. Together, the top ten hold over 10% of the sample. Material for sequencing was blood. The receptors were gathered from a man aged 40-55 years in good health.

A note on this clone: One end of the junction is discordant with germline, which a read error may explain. The CDR3 sequence is CAISKSGGNQPQHF. CDR3 sequence (DNA): TGTGCCATCAGTAAGTCTGGCGGCAATCAGCCCCAGCATTTT. V gene TRBV10-3 combines with J gene TRBJ1-5; D call uncertain. The CDR3 runs 14 residues. Germline CDR1 reads ENHRY; CDR2 reads SYGVKD.

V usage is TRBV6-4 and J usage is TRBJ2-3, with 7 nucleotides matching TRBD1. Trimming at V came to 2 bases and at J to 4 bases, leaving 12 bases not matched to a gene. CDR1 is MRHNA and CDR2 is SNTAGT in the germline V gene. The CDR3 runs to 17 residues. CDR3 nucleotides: TGTGCCAGCAGTGACCATCCGACAGGGTCCTACCCAGATACGCAGTATTTT. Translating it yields CASSDHPTGSYPDTQYF.

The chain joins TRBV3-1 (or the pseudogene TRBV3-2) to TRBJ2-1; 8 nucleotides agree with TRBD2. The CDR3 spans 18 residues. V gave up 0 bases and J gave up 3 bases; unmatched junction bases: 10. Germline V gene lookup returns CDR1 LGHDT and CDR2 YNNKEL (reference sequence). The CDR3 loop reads CASSQDRGGRGRYNEQFF. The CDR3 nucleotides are TGTGCCAGCAGCCAAGATCGGGGGGGGCGAGGCCGCTACAATGAGCAGTTCTTC.

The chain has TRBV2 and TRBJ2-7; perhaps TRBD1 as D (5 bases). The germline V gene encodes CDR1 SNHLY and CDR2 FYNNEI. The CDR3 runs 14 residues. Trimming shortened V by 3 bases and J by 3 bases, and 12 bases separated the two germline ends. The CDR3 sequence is CASSDLTVNYEQYF. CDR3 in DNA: TGTGCCAGCAGTGACCTGACAGTGAACTACGAGCAGTACTTC.

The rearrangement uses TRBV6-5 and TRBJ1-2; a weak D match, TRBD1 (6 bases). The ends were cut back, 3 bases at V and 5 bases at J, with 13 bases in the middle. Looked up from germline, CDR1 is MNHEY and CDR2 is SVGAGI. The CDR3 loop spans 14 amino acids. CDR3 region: CASSYTLTGYGYTF. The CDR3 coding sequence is TGTGCCAGCAGTTATACTCTAACAGGGTATGGCTACACCTTC.

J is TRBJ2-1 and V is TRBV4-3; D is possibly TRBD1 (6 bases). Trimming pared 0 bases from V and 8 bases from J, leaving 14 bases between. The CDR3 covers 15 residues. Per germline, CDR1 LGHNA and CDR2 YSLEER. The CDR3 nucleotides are TGCGCCAGCAGCCAAGAAGCTTTACAGGGACATGAGCAGTTCTTC. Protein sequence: CASSQEALQGHEQFF.

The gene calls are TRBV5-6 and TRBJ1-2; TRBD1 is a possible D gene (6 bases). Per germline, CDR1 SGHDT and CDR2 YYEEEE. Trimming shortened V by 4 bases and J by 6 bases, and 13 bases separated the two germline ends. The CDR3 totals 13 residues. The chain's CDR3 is CASSVDSRHGYTF. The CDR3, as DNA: TGTGCCAGCAGCGTGGACAGTCGACATGGCTACACCTTC.

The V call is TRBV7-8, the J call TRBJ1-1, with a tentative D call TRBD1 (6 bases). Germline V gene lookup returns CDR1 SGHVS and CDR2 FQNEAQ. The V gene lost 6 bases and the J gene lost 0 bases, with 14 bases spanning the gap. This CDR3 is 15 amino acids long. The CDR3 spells CASRRETGVNTEAFF. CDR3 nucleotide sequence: TGTGCCAGCAGACGAGAGACAGGAGTGAACACTGAAGCTTTCTTT. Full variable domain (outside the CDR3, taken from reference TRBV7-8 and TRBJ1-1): GAGVSQSPRYKVAKRGQDVALRCDPISGHVSLFWYQQALGQGPEFLTYFQNEAQLDKSGLPSDRFFAERPEGSVSTLKIQRTQQEDSAVYLCASRRETGVNTEAFFGQGTRLTVV.

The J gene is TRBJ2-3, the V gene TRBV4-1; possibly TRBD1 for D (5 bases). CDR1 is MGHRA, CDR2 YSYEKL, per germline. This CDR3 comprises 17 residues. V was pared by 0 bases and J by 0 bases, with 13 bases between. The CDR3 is CASSQDDRFTSTDTQYF. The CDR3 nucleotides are TGCGCCAGCAGCCAAGATGACAGATTCACTAGCACAGATACGCAGTATTTT.

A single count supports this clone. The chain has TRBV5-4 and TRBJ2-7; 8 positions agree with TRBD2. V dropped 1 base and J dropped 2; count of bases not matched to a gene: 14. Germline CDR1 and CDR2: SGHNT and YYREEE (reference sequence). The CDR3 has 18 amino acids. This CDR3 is CASSLYTSGPERAYEQYF. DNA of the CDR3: TGTGCCAGCAGCTTGTACACTAGCGGCCCAGAAAGGGCCTACGAGCAGTACTTC.

CDR3 sequence reads: CAWSSTSNQPQHF. The CDR3 coding sequence is TGTGCCTGGAGTTCTACTAGCAATCAGCCCCAGCATTTT. The chain employs TRBV30 and TRBJ1-5; D is undetermined. There are 13 residues in the CDR3. Germline loops: CDR1 GTSNPN, CDR2 SVGIG (reference sequence). The germline V and J ends were trimmed by 2 bases and 0 bases, with 5 bases remaining between them.

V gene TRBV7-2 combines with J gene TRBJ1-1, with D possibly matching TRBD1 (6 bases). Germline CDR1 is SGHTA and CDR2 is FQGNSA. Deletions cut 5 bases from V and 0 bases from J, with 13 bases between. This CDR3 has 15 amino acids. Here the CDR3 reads CASSPGVRMNTEAFF. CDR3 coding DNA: TGTGCCAGCAGCCCAGGGGTACGGATGAACACTGAAGCTTTCTTT. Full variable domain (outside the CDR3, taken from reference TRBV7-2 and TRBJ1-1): GAGVSQSPSNKVTEKGKDVELRCDPISGHTALYWYRQSLGQGLEFLIYFQGNSAPDKSGLPSDRFSAERTGGSVSTLTIQRTQQEDSAVYLCASSPGVRMNTEAFFGQGTRLTVV.

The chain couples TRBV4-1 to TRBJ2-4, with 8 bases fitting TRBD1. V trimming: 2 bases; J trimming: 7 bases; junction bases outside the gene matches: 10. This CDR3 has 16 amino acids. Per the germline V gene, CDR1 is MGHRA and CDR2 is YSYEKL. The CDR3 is CASSQPRTGFGNIQYF. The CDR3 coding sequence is TGCGCCAGCAGCCAACCTCGGACAGGGTTCGGCAACATTCAGTACTTC.

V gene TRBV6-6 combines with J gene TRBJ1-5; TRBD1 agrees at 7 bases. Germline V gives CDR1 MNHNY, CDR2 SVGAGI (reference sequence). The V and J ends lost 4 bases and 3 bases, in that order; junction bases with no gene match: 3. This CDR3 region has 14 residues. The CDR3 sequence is CASSSGTDNQPQHF. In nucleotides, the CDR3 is TGTGCCAGCAGTTCCGGGACAGACAATCAGCCCCAGCATTTT.

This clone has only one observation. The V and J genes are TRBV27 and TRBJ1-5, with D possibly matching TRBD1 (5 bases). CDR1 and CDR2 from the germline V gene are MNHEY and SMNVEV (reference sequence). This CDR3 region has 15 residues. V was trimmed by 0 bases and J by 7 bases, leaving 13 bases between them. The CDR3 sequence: CASSLSWGRGQPQHF. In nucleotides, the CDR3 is TGTGCCAGCAGTTTATCGTGGGGTCGGGGGCAGCCCCAGCATTTT.

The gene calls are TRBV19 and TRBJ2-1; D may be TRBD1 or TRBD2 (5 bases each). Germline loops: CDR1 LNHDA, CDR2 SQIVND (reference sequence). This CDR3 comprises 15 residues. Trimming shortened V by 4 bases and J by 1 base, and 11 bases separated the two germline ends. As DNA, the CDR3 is TGTGCCAGTAGTAGCTGGGACGGGTCCTACAATGAGCAGTTCTTC. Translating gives CASSSWDGSYNEQFF.

This chain's CDR3 is CASSERPQAGYTF. CDR3 in DNA: TGCGCCAGCAGTGAAAGACCCCAGGCCGGCTACACCTTC. V is TRBV10-1 and J is TRBJ1-2; D remains ambiguous. CDR3 size: 13 residues. The ends were cut back, 3 bases at V and 8 bases at J, with 13 bases in the middle. CDR1 and CDR2 from the germline V gene are WNHNN and SYGVQD (reference sequence).

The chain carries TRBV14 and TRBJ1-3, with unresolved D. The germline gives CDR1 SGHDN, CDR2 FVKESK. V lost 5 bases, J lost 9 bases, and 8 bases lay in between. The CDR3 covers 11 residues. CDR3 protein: CASSAGSTIYF. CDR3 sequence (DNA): TGTGCCAGCAGCGCGGGGAGCACCATATATTTT.

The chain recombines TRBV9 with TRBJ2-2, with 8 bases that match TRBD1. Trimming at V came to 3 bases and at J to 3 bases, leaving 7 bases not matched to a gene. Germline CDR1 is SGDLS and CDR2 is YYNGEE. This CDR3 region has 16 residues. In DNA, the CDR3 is TGTGCCAGCAGCGCCGGACAGGGAGGTGACACCGGGGAGCTGTTTTTT. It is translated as CASSAGQGGDTGELFF.

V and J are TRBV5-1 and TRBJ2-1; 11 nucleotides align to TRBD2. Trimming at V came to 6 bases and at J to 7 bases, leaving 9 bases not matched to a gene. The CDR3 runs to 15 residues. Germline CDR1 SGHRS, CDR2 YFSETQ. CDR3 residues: CASMPTSGIKNEQFF. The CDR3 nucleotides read TGCGCCAGCATGCCGACTAGCGGGATCAAGAATGAGCAGTTCTTC.

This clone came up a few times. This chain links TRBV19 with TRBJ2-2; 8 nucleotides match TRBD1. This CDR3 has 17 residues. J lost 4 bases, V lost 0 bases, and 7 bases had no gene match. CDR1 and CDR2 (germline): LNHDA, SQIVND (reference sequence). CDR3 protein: CASSIDRTGLGTGELFF. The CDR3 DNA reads TGTGCCAGTAGTATAGATCGGACAGGGTTAGGCACCGGGGAGCTGTTTTTT.

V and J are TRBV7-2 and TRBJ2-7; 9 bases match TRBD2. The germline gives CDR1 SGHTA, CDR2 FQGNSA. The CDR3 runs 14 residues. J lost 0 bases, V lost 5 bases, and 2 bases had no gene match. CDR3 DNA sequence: TGTGCCAGCAGCAGCGGGGGGAGCTCCTACGAGCAGTACTTC. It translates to CASSSGGSSYEQYF.

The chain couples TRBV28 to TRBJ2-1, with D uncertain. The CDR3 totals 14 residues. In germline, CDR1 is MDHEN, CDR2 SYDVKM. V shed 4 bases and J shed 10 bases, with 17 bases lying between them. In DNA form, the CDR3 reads TGTGCCAGCAGTTCAGGACGGCTACGCGTCGAGCAGTTCTTC. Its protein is CASSSGRLRVEQFF. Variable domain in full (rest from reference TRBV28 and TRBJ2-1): DVKVTQSSRYLVKRTGEKVFLECVQDMDHENMFWYRQDPGLGLRLIYFSYDVKMKEKGDIPEGYSVSREKKERFSLILESASTNQTSMYLCASSSGRLRVEQFFGPGTRLTVL.

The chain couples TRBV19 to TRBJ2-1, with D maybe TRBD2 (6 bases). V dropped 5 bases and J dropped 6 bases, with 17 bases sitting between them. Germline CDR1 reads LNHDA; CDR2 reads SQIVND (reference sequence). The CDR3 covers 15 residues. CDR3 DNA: TGTGCCAGTAGTTGGACGGGAGAGTACCGCAATGAGCAGTTCTTC. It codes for CASSWTGEYRNEQFF. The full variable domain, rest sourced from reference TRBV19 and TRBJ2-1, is DGGITQSPKYLFRKEGQNVTLSCEQNLNHDAMYWYRQDPGQGLRLIYYSQIVNDFQKGDIAEGYSVSREKKESFPLTVTSAQKNPTAFYLCASSWTGEYRNEQFFGPGTRLTVL.

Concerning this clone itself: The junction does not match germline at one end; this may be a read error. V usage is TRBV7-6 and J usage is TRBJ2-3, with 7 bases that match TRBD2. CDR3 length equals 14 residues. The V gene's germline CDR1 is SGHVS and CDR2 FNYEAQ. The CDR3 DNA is TGTGCCAGCAGCCTAGCGGAAGCCACGAATACGCAGTATTTT. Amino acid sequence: CASSLAEATNTQYF.

The CDR3 reads CASSVTTGSYYEQYF. The CDR3 DNA reads as TGCGCCAGCAGCGTAACGACAGGATCCTACTACGAGCAGTACTTC. The chain employs TRBV5-1 and TRBJ2-7; D possibly corresponds to TRBD1 (6 bases). Germline loops: CDR1 SGHRS, CDR2 YFSETQ. This CDR3 is built from 15 residues. V lost 4 bases to trimming and J lost 3 bases, with 17 bases between them. Based on the CDR3 plus reference TRBV5-1 and TRBJ2-7, the full variable domain is KAGVTQTPRYLIKTRGQQVTLSCSPISGHRSVSWYQQTPGQGLQFLFEYFSETQRNKGNFPGRFSGRQFSNSRSEMNVSTLELGDSALYLCASSVTTGSYYEQYFGPGTRLTVT.

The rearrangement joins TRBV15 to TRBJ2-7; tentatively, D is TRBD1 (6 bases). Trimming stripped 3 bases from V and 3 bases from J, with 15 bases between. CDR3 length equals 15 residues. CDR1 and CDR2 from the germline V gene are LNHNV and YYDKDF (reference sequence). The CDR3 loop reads CATSSPGVSSYEQYF. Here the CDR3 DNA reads TGTGCCACCAGCAGCCCAGGGGTTAGCAGCTACGAGCAGTACTTC.

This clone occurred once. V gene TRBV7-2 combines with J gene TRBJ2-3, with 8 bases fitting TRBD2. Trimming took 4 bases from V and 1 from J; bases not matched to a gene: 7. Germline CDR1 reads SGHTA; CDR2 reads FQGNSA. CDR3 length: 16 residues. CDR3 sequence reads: CASSYRGGPGTDTQYF. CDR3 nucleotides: TGTGCCAGCAGCTACCGGGGGGGCCCGGGCACAGATACGCAGTATTTT.